This T cell receptor (beta chain) was captured in a study of blood T cell repertoires in COVID-19. Only in-frame clones appear in the TCRdb table, and some are missing; sequencing was by immunoSEQ multiplex PCR. The data contain around 200,000 clones, 80% to 90% of them seen just once; the ten biggest clones take up approximately 9.9%. Germline V gene data show CDR1 as SNHLY and CDR2 as FYNNEI. The CDR3 loop spans 16 amino acids. The V end lost 6 bases, the J end lost 0 bases, and 16 bases lay between the germline ends. The rearrangement links TRBV2 to TRBJ2-3, with D perhaps TRBD1 (7 bases). The TCR comes from a human donor with active or convalescent COVID-19. The donor label of this sample is uncertain. Sequencing input: peripheral blood. CDR3 bases: TGTGCCAGCAGACCCGGGGGACAGAGGAGCACAGATACGCAGTATTTT. Translating it yields CASRPGGQRSTDTQYF. The full variable domain, rest sourced from reference TRBV2 and TRBJ2-3, is EPEVTQTPSHQVTQMGQEVILRCVPISNHLYFYWYRQILGQKVEFLVSFYNNEISEKSEIFDDQFSVERPDGSNFTLKIRSTKLEDSAMYFCASRPGGQRSTDTQYFGPGTRLTVL.